These 5 T cell receptor beta chains originate from one sample sequenced in a study of cytomegalovirus exposure and HLA in healthy donors (dated by TCRdb to 2016 to 2017). Library method: the immunoSEQ multiplex PCR assay. For the multiplex PCR, a mixture combining 60 forward primers for TCR Vbeta segments and 13 reverse primers for TCR Jbeta segments was used. Here the immuneACCESS table is served through TCRdb, limited to in-frame sequences with V and J called. Missing clones are a known gap in these copies; in checked studies unresolved V genes cover under half, and the rest lacks a known reason. This sample holds 90,000 to 120,000 clones; around four fifths were observed only once. The ten largest clones represent 7.8% of the sample. Sequenced sample: PBMCs. These receptors originate from a man aged 25 to 40 in good health and CMV-seronegative.

The rearrangement uses TRBV5-4 and TRBJ2-1, with 7 bases matching TRBD2. This CDR3 comprises 16 residues. In germline, CDR1 is SGHNT, CDR2 YYREEE (reference sequence). V shed 2 bases, J shed 4 bases, and the junction held 9 bases outside the gene matches. The CDR3 sequence: CASSLAGTTIYNEQFF. CDR3 bases: TGTGCCAGCAGCTTAGCGGGAACGACCATATACAATGAGCAGTTCTTC.

V gene TRBV30 combines with J gene TRBJ1-3; the D is unclear. V dropped 2 bases and J dropped 4 bases, with 9 bases sitting between them. The CDR3 contains 13 residues. Germline-derived CDR1 and CDR2 are GTSNPN and SVGIG (reference sequence). CDR3 coding DNA: TGTGCCTGGAGTTGGAGCATCGGAAACACCATATATTTT. Translation gives CAWSWSIGNTIYF.

V is TRBV5-1 and J is TRBJ2-4, with D maybe TRBD2 (6 bases). The germline gives CDR1 SGHRS, CDR2 YFSETQ. V lost 3 bases and J 8 bases, leaving 15 bases between the germline ends. The length of the CDR3 is 14 residues. For the CDR3, the DNA is TGCGCCAGCAGCTCGGGCGGAGGGATGGACATTCAGTACTTC. Residues: CASSSGGGMDIQYF.

This clone was recorded a few times. The J gene is TRBJ2-1, the V gene TRBV28; 7 nucleotides agree with TRBD2. The CDR3 is made up of 15 amino acids. V lost 6 bases, J lost 1 base, and 6 bases stayed unmatched. Germline V CDR1 and CDR2: MDHEN, SYDVKM. The CDR3 loop reads CASSAPGLSYNEQFF. For the CDR3, the DNA is TGTGCCAGCAGCGCACCGGGACTATCCTACAATGAGCAGTTCTTC.

This clone came up once. This chain connects TRBV27 to TRBJ2-3; no reliable D call. Trimming took off 3 bases at V and 0 bases at J, with 10 bases between the two ends. The CDR3 consists of 15 residues. The germline gives CDR1 MNHEY, CDR2 SMNVEV (reference sequence). CDR3 nucleotide sequence: TGTGCCAGCAGTTTTGAAATGACTAGCACAGATACGCAGTATTTT. This encodes CASSFEMTSTDTQYF.